This record covers a single TCR beta chain. Its antigen is not known. The data stem from a study of monozygotic twins with inflammatory bowel disease. Study conclusions and caveats: Sharing of clonotypes with others was lower in IBD patients than in healthy twins, and this was especially so with disease activity.

CDR3 length equals 14 residues. Per the germline V gene, CDR1 is SGDLS and CDR2 is YYNGEE. Researchers used template switching to add UMIs featuring a 6-nucleotide sample barcode. TCRdb reprocessed the 5' RACE reads and reports one entry per CDR3 protein, with no DNA. This table lists 200,000 to 250,000 distinct CDR3 sequences. Sequences were obtained from blood. The TCR comes from a human donor with ulcerative colitis or Crohn's disease, or a healthy co-twin of an affected twin (not recorded which). The chain uses TRBV9 and TRBJ2-1; TCRdb calls TRBD1, which cannot be checked without DNA. CDR3 sequence: CASSVGTEAWGQFF.